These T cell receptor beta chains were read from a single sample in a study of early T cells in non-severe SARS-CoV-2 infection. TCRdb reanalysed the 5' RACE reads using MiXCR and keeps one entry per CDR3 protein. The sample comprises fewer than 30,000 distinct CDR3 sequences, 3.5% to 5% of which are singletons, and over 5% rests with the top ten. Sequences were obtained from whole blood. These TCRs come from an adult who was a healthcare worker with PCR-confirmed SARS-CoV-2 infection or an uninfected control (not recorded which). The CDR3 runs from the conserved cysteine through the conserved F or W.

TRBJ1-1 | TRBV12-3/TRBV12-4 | CASSLRRTEAFF
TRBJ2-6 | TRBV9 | CASSVAYRLSGANVLTF
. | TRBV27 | CASRQGAQPQYF
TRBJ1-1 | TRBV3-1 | CASSQTRGGTEAFF
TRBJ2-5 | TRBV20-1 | CSASEGETQYF
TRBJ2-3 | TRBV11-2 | CASSFPSGGSDTQYF
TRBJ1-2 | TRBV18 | CASSPPGPTYGYTF
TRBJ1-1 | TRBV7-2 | CASSMTGYDTEAFF
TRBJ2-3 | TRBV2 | CASSEAGTDTQYF
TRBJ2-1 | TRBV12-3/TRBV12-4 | CASSSGGLAGKEQFF
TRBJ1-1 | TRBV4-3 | CASSQDQGVGEAFF
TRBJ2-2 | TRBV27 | CASSLGQGNTGELFF
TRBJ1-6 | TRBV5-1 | CASSFSGVIGNSPLHF
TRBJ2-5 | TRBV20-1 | CSARGPGGAETQYF
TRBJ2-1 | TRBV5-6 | CASSTLTSGGSDEQFF
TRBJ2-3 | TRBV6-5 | CASSYSPAGPTDTQYF
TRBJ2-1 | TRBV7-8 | CASSQGLANEQFF
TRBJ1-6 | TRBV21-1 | CASRGSSYNSPLHF
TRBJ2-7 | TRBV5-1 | CASSSRQGFYEQYF
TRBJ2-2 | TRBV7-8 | CASSLAYRAGKLNTGELFF
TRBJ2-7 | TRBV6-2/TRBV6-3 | CASNRDRDSSYEQYF
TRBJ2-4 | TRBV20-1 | CSARADRGAKNIQYF
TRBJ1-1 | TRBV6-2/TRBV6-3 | CASSHQDTEAFF
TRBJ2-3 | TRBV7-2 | CASSLVGGADTQYF
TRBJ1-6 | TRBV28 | CASRFMRRGASPLHF
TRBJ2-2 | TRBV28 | CASNSPMVAENTGELFF
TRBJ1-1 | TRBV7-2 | CASSSHPNTEAFF
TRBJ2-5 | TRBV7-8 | CASSLVGGAQETQYF
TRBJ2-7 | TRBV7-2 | CASSLPGGAPEQYF
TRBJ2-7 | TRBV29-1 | CSVERGHEQYF
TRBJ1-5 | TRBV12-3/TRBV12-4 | CASSLSGIPNQPQHF
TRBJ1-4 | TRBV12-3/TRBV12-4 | CASSNLGPTGEKLFF
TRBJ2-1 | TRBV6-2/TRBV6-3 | CASSYSLGSYNEQFF
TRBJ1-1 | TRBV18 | CASSPGQGDRRTEAFF
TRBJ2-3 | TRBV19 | CASSIWDSSTDTQYF
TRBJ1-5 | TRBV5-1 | CASSPGQGNQPQHF
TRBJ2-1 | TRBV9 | CASSLHPPEQFF
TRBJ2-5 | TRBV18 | CASSLQTTGQRQETQYF
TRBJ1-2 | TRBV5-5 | CASSGTGEGGYGYTF
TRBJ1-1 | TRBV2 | CASSIDRGGTEAFF
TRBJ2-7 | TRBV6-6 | CASSYLMAALEFSYEQYF
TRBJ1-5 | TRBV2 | CASRVGTKDGQPQHF